The 26 T cell receptor beta chains reported below all come from one sample, sequenced in a study of cytomegalovirus exposure and HLA in healthy donors. It was with 60 Vbeta and 13 Jbeta primers that the PCR ran. Assay: immunoSEQ multiplex PCR; the TCRdb copy retains only in-frame clones and omits some. This sample has around 150,000 clones, with 80% found just once. The sequenced sample consisted of PBMCs. The receptors were sampled from a man aged 30 to 39 in good health and CMV-seronegative.

This rearrangement joins TRBV18 to TRBJ2-7, with 7 bases fitting TRBD1. Germline V lookup: CDR1 KGHSH, CDR2 LQKENI. After removal of 1 base from V and 3 bases from J, the junction contained 6 bases not matched to a gene. This CDR3 has 15 amino acids. The CDR3 loop reads CASSPRQGVNYEQYF. The CDR3 DNA follows: TGTGCCAGCTCACCACGGCAGGGGGTGAACTACGAGCAGTACTTC.

Here the CDR3 DNA reads TGCAGCGTCCGGACAGGGTCTGGAAACACCATATATTTT. This gives the protein CSVRTGSGNTIYF. The chain recombines TRBV29-1 with TRBJ1-3, with TRBD1 matching over 8 bases. V lost 6 bases, J lost 1 base, and 2 bases stayed unmatched. This CDR3 is built from 13 residues. CDR1 and CDR2 (germline): SQVTM, ANQGSEA.

This rearrangement joins TRBV11-2 to TRBJ2-1, with 9 nucleotides matching TRBD1. The V segment lost 2 bases and the J segment 4 bases; nucleotides outside the gene matches: 6. CDR1 and CDR2 from the germline V gene are SGHAT and FQNNGV. The CDR3 has 16 residues. The CDR3 reads CASSLSPTGGYNEQFF. CDR3 bases: TGTGCCAGCAGCTTAAGTCCGACAGGGGGATACAATGAGCAGTTCTTC.

The chain has TRBV28 and TRBJ2-5, with D unclear. This CDR3 comprises 11 residues. Trimming cost V 5 bases and J 1 base, with 2 bases left between them. Germline values: CDR1 MDHEN, CDR2 SYDVKM. DNA for the CDR3: TGTGCCAGCAGTCTCCAAGAGACCCAGTACTTC. Translated, it gives CASSLQETQYF.

The chain is built from TRBV10-3 and TRBJ1-2; possibly TRBD1 for D (5 bases). The CDR3 loop spans 17 amino acids. Germline CDR1 reads ENHRY; CDR2 reads SYGVKD. Trimming cost V 2 bases and J 0 bases, with 16 bases left between them. For the CDR3, the DNA is TGTGCCATCAGTGAGCCGGGACTCATCACTCCTAACTATGGCTACACCTTC. Its protein is CAISEPGLITPNYGYTF.

A few counts support this clone. J is TRBJ1-3 and V is TRBV7-7; possibly TRBD1 for D (5 bases). CDR3 length equals 13 residues. Trimming shortened V by 6 bases and J by 2 bases, and 8 bases separated the two germline ends. Germline values: CDR1 SSHAT, CDR2 FNYEAQ (reference sequence). CDR3 loop: CASSTGPGNTIYF. The CDR3 bases are TGTGCCAGCAGTACAGGCCCTGGAAACACCATATATTTT.

The rearrangement links TRBV5-1 to TRBJ2-7; possible D gene TRBD1, 6 bases. Germline values: CDR1 SGHRS, CDR2 YFSETQ. This CDR3 has 12 residues. Trimming shortened V by 1 base and J by 7 bases, and 9 bases separated the two germline ends. The CDR3, as DNA: TGCGCCAGCAGCTTGCAGACAGGAGAGCAGTACTTC. Translated: CASSLQTGEQYF.

This clone ranks as medium-sized. The rearrangement joins TRBV13 to TRBJ2-5; D may be TRBD1 (5 bases). CDR1 is PRHDT and CDR2 is FYEKMQ in the germline V gene (reference sequence). V was trimmed by 5 bases and J by 3 bases, leaving 16 bases between them. The CDR3 is 15 amino acids. CDR3 nucleotides: TGTGCCAGCAGCCCCCCATATGGGGCGGAAGAGACCCAGTACTTC. Amino acid sequence: CASSPPYGAEETQYF.

The chain employs TRBV27 and TRBJ1-1; 9 bases map to TRBD1. Germline V gene data show CDR1 as MNHEY and CDR2 as SMNVEV (reference sequence). CDR3 length equals 14 residues. V lost 5 bases and J lost 4; bases outside the gene matches: 5. In DNA form, the CDR3 reads TGTGCCAGCAGTATTGGACAGGGGCTCACTGAAGCTTTCTTT. Encoded protein: CASSIGQGLTEAFF.

V is TRBV5-1 and J is TRBJ2-3; TRBD1 agrees at 8 bases. The CDR3 totals 13 residues. The junction had 2 bases not matched to a gene; V was cut back by 0 bases and J by 8 bases. CDR1 and CDR2 (germline): SGHRS, YFSETQ. The CDR3 loop reads CASSLEQGVTQYF. For the CDR3, the DNA is TGCGCCAGCAGCTTGGAACAGGGGGTTACGCAGTATTTT. Full variable domain (outside the CDR3, taken from reference TRBV5-1 and TRBJ2-3): KAGVTQTPRYLIKTRGQQVTLSCSPISGHRSVSWYQQTPGQGLQFLFEYFSETQRNKGNFPGRFSGRQFSNSRSEMNVSTLELGDSALYLCASSLEQGVTQYFGPGTRLTVL.

The chain uses TRBV6-1 and TRBJ2-1; 14 nucleotides align to TRBD2. The V gene's germline CDR1 is MNHNS and CDR2 SASEGT. J lost 8 bases, V lost 6 bases, and 6 bases had no gene match. The CDR3 is 15 residues long. CDR3 in amino acids: CASSPTSGRDHEQFF. As DNA, the CDR3 is TGTGCCAGCAGCCCGACTAGCGGGAGGGACCATGAGCAGTTCTTC.

This chain links TRBV4-2 with TRBJ2-7; possible D gene TRBD1, 5 bases. The V end lost 3 bases, the J end lost 7 bases, and 10 bases lay between the germline ends. This CDR3 is built from 12 residues. Germline-derived CDR1 and CDR2 are LGHNA and YNFKEQ. The CDR3 region has the DNA TGTGCCAGCAGCCAGGGGCTTTTTGAGCAGTACTTC. Translating it yields CASSQGLFEQYF.

This chain joins TRBV6-6 and TRBJ2-1; D ambiguous. This CDR3 has 12 amino acids. Germline V gene data show CDR1 as MNHNY and CDR2 as SVGAGI (reference sequence). V was trimmed by 2 bases and J by 8 bases, leaving 7 bases between them. CDR3 sequence: CASSYDRDEQFF. The DNA of the CDR3 is TGTGCCAGCAGTTACGATCGGGATGAGCAGTTCTTC.

The chain couples TRBV10-3 to TRBJ2-7; maybe TRBD2 (6 bases). The CDR3 is 16 residues long. Germline V gene data show CDR1 as ENHRY and CDR2 as SYGVKD. V was trimmed by 6 bases and J by 5 bases, leaving 23 bases between them. The CDR3 region has the DNA TGTGCCATCAGATCTAGCACCGGGACTCCCTTAAACGAGCAGTACTTC. Residues: CAIRSSTGTPLNEQYF.

In nucleotides, the CDR3 is TGTGCCAGCTCACCGGGGACAGGGATAGCCGGGGAGCTGTTTTTT. Its translation is CASSPGTGIAGELFF. The chain links TRBV18 to TRBJ2-2; TRBD1 agrees at 9 bases. Trimming removed 3 bases from V and 6 bases from J; junction bases left unmatched: 5. This CDR3 contains 15 residues. Germline CDR1 reads KGHSH; CDR2 reads LQKENI. The whole variable domain, remainder taken from reference TRBV18 and TRBJ2-2, is NAGVMQNPRHLVRRRGQEARLRCSPMKGHSHVYWYRQLPEEGLKFMVYLQKENIIDESGMPKERFSAEFPKEGPSILRIQQVVRGDSAAYFCASSPGTGIAGELFFGEGSRLTVL.

The V call is TRBV9, the J call TRBJ2-5; TRBD2 might be the D (6 bases). The germline gives CDR1 SGDLS, CDR2 YYNGEE. Deletions cut 4 bases from V and 9 bases from J, with 19 bases between. CDR3 size: 14 residues. In nucleotides, the CDR3 is TGTGCCAGCAGCCCCCGGGAGAGGACGTCGTCCCAGTACTTC. It codes for CASSPRERTSSQYF.

The V gene is TRBV29-1, the J gene TRBJ2-5; TRBD1 matches 9 bases. The J segment lost 1 base and the V segment lost 5 bases, leaving 5 bases of the junction unmatched. Germline CDR1 is SQVTM and CDR2 is ANQGSEA. The CDR3 consists of 14 residues. CDR3 sequence reads: CSVITGGLQETQYF. CDR3 bases: TGCAGCGTTATCACAGGGGGCCTCCAAGAGACCCAGTACTTC.

The J gene is TRBJ2-7, the V gene TRBV28; no reliable D call. The CDR3 contains 11 residues. Germline CDR1 is MDHEN and CDR2 is SYDVKM. The V end lost 5 bases, the J end lost 4 bases, and 6 bases lay between the germline ends. Here the CDR3 reads CASSPQYEQYF. The CDR3 nucleotides are TGTGCCAGCAGTCCACAATACGAGCAGTACTTC.

The chain employs TRBV5-1 and TRBJ2-7; 10 bases agree with TRBD2. Germline trimming cut 0 bases from V and 7 bases from J; bases unmatched to any gene: 7. The CDR3 runs to 15 residues. CDR1 is SGHRS, CDR2 YFSETQ, per germline. The DNA of the CDR3 is TGCGCCAGCAGCTTGGAGCTAGCGGGAGTGGGGGAGCAGTACTTC. Its protein is CASSLELAGVGEQYF.

This rearrangement joins TRBV15 to TRBJ2-7; TRBD2 agrees at 9 bases. J gave up 2 bases and V 2 bases, and 7 bases lay outside the gene matches. In germline, CDR1 is LNHNV, CDR2 YYDKDF (reference sequence). The CDR3 has 16 residues. CDR3 sequence reads: CATSRKRLADPYEQYF. The CDR3 DNA follows: TGTGCCACCAGCAGAAAACGACTAGCGGACCCCTACGAGCAGTACTTC.

This sequence joins TRBV2 and TRBJ2-3, with D possibly matching TRBD1 (6 bases). Germline V gives CDR1 SNHLY, CDR2 FYNNEI. This CDR3 has 14 residues. The V end lost 5 bases, the J end lost 2 bases, and 11 bases lay between the germline ends. CDR3 sequence (DNA): TGTGCCAGCAGTCCGGGACACTTCACAGATACGCAGTATTTT. It specifies CASSPGHFTDTQYF.

V and J are TRBV12-5 and TRBJ1-1; weak D call: TRBD1 (5 bases). This CDR3 has 13 amino acids. With 3 bases removed from V and 3 bases from J, the gap between germline ends came to 8 bases. Germline V gene data show CDR1 as LGHNT and CDR2 as FRNRAP. The CDR3 nucleotides read TGTGCTAGTGGTTTAGGAGGGGACACTGAAGCTTTCTTT. This sequence encodes CASGLGGDTEAFF.

This chain connects TRBV27 to TRBJ2-2; 7 bases agree with TRBD1. V was pared by 6 bases and J by 1 base, with 8 bases of the junction left unmatched. In germline, CDR1 is MNHEY, CDR2 SMNVEV (reference sequence). This CDR3 has 16 residues. CDR3 DNA sequence: TGTGCCAGCAGCCAAACCGGGACAGTGAACACCGGGGAGCTGTTTTTT. It is translated as CASSQTGTVNTGELFF.

With respect to this clone: The identical CDR3 is also encoded by other nucleotide sequences in the sample. CDR3 region: CASSLDWGGNTEAFF. The CDR3 DNA sequence: TGCGCCAGCAGCTTGGATTGGGGGGGGAACACTGAAGCTTTCTTT. V gene TRBV5-1 combines with J gene TRBJ1-1, with a weak D call TRBD1 (5 bases). Trimming removed 0 bases at V and 1 base at J, with 10 bases between. CDR3 length: 15 residues. Per the germline V gene, CDR1 is SGHRS and CDR2 is YFSETQ.

This clone was seen only a few times. The genes are TRBV7-2 and TRBJ1-1, with a weak D call TRBD1 (6 bases). The V gene lost 4 bases and the J gene lost 6 bases, with 12 bases spanning the gap. This CDR3 spans 13 amino acids. Germline values: CDR1 SGHTA, CDR2 FQGNSA. The CDR3 loop reads CASSSPRQAEAFF. DNA for the CDR3: TGTGCCAGCAGCTCCCCGAGACAGGCTGAAGCTTTCTTT.

This clone was seen only once. V gene TRBV28 combines with J gene TRBJ2-5; 10 nucleotides agree with TRBD1. After removal of 4 bases from V and 2 bases from J, the junction contained 4 bases not matched to a gene. The CDR3 is 15 amino acids. Germline CDR1 MDHEN, CDR2 SYDVKM. The CDR3 coding sequence is TGTGCCAGCAGTTGGGGACAGGGGTCGCAAGAGACCCAGTACTTC. It specifies CASSWGQGSQETQYF. The complete variable domain, with remaining parts taken from reference TRBV28 and TRBJ2-5, reads DVKVTQSSRYLVKRTGEKVFLECVQDMDHENMFWYRQDPGLGLRLIYFSYDVKMKEKGDIPEGYSVSREKKERFSLILESASTNQTSMYLCASSWGQGSQETQYFGPGTRLLVL.